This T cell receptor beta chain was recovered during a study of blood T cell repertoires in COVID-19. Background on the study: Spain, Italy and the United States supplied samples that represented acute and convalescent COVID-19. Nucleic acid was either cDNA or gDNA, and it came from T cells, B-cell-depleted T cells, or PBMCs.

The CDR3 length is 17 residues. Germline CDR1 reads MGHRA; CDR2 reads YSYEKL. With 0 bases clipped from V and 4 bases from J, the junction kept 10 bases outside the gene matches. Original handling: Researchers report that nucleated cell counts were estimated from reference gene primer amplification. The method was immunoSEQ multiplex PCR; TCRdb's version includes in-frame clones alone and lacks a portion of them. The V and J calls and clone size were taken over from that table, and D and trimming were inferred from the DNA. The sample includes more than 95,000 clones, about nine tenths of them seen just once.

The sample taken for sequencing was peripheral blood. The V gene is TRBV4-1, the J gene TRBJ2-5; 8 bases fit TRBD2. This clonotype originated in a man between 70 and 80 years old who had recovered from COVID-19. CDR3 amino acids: CASSQDLGGGPIETQYF. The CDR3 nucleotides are TGCGCCAGCAGCCAAGATCTCGGCGGGGGGCCGATAGAGACCCAGTACTTC.